This T cell receptor beta chain was retrieved from a study of graft-versus-host responses after intestinal transplantation. Looking at the study overall: Each recipient received anti-thymocyte globulin induction, then tacrolimus and steroids for approximately three years.

In its sample, this clone was seen once. Its antigen remains unknown. Profiling relied on immunoSEQ multiplex PCR, and the TCRdb table lists in-frame clones only, not all of them. This sample yields about 71,000 clones, of which 90% are seen a single time; approximately 1.2% belongs to the top ten. Trimming took off 1 base at V and 6 bases at J, with 16 bases between the two ends. Looked up from germline, CDR1 is LGHNA and CDR2 is YNFKEQ. The CDR3 totals 16 residues. This receptor was obtained from a human donor who received an intestinal transplant. Specimen: unstimulated CD8+ T cells sorted from spleen or lymph node cells, collected before intestinal transplant. This sequence joins TRBV4-2 and TRBJ1-5; D remains unclear. The CDR3 reads CASSQAELQEGQPQHF. CDR3 nucleotide sequence: TGTGCCAGCAGCCAAGCAGAGCTCCAGGAGGGTCAGCCCCAGCATTTT.